The 13 T cell receptor beta chains in this list originate from one sample, sequenced in a study of blood T cell repertoires in COVID-19. TCRdb's table, derived via immunoSEQ multiplex PCR, lists solely in-frame clones and lacks some. This sample yields roughly 380,000 clones, of which more than 75% are seen a single time; 1.1% belongs to the top ten. The sequenced sample was peripheral blood. These receptors originate from a human donor with acute or convalescent COVID-19. The donor label of this sample is uncertain.

The chain recombines TRBV9 with TRBJ1-6, with no clear D. There are 13 residues in the CDR3. Deletions cut 0 bases from V and 7 bases from J, with 5 bases between. Looked up from germline, CDR1 is SGDLS and CDR2 is YYNGEE. The CDR3 coding sequence is TGTGCCAGCAGCGTAGGAGGAAATTCACCCCTCCACTTT. This encodes CASSVGGNSPLHF.

The V call is TRBV5-8, the J call TRBJ2-3; maybe TRBD2 (5 bases). The CDR3 consists of 16 residues. V was pared by 2 bases and J by 3 bases, with 16 bases between. Germline CDR1 and CDR2: SGHTS and YDEGEE. The CDR3 is CASSLGTIRRTDTQYF. The DNA for the CDR3 is TGTGCCAGCAGCTTAGGTACCATCAGGAGGACAGATACGCAGTATTTT.

The J gene is TRBJ1-4, the V gene TRBV28; D is uncertain. Germline assignment: CDR1 MDHEN and CDR2 SYDVKM. V lost 5 bases, J lost 8 bases, and 15 bases lay in between. This CDR3 is 14 amino acids long. The CDR3 bases are TGTGCCAGCAGTACCCAGTCGATTCTGGAAAAACTGTTTTTT. It is translated as CASSTQSILEKLFF.

The rearrangement links TRBV5-1 to TRBJ2-5, with D perhaps TRBD1 (5 bases). The CDR3 is 12 residues long. V was pared by 0 bases and J by 5 bases, with 5 bases between. From germline, CDR1 is SGHRS and CDR2 YFSETQ. Here the CDR3 reads CASSLEGETQYF. DNA of the CDR3: TGCGCCAGCAGCTTGGAGGGGGAGACCCAGTACTTC.

The J gene is TRBJ1-5, the V gene TRBV19; D unclear. V dropped 3 bases and J dropped 6 bases, with 12 bases sitting between them. CDR1 is LNHDA and CDR2 is SQIVND in the germline V gene (reference sequence). This CDR3 contains 14 residues. CDR3 coding DNA: TGTGCCAGTAGTATTCGAACAGCTGGTCAGCCCCAGCATTTT. It codes for CASSIRTAGQPQHF.

The V and J genes are TRBV5-1 and TRBJ1-6; D is unresolved. The ends were cut back, 5 bases at V and 10 bases at J, with 16 bases in the middle. In germline, CDR1 is SGHRS, CDR2 YFSETQ. The CDR3 has 14 amino acids. CDR3 sequence (DNA): TGCGCCAGCAGAGACGGGGTTTTGATGTCACCCCTCCACTTT. It translates to CASRDGVLMSPLHF. The complete variable domain, with remaining parts taken from reference TRBV5-1 and TRBJ1-6, reads KAGVTQTPRYLIKTRGQQVTLSCSPISGHRSVSWYQQTPGQGLQFLFEYFSETQRNKGNFPGRFSGRQFSNSRSEMNVSTLELGDSALYLCASRDGVLMSPLHFGNGTRLTVT.

The gene calls are TRBV12-3 or TRBV12-4 and TRBJ1-1; D not certain. CDR3 length: 13 amino acids. Trimming removed 6 bases from V and 5 bases from J, with 13 bases in between. The CDR3 here is CASRETGDTEAFF. CDR3 sequence (DNA): TGTGCCAGCAGAGAGACCGGGGATACTGAAGCTTTCTTT.

V is TRBV7-2 and J is TRBJ2-7, with a possible D match to TRBD1 (6 bases). The CDR3 extends over 14 amino acids. The V and J ends lost 4 bases and 8 bases respectively, with 18 bases between them. Germline V gives CDR1 SGHTA, CDR2 FQGNSA. As DNA, the CDR3 is TGTGCCAGCAGCTATGGGAACAGGGCTACTCAGCAGTACTTC. Protein sequence: CASSYGNRATQQYF.

The gene calls are TRBV25-1 and TRBJ1-2, with 9 positions matching TRBD1. V lost 2 bases, J lost 8 bases, and 9 bases stayed unmatched. The length of the CDR3 is 15 residues. CDR1 and CDR2 (germline): MGHDK, SYGVNS. As DNA, the CDR3 is TGTGCCAGCAGTGAACCCGGGACAGGGTTTCGGGGCTACACCTTC. Translation: CASSEPGTGFRGYTF.

The CDR3 sequence: CASRGLAENTDTQYF. The DNA for the CDR3 is TGTGCCAGCAGGGGACTAGCGGAGAACACAGATACGCAGTATTTT. This sequence joins TRBV21-1 and TRBJ2-3; TRBD2, the D gene given by the table, was not confirmed from the DNA. TRBV21-1 is a pseudogene segment. The CDR3 extends over 15 amino acids.

This clone appeared a few times. At one end the junction does not follow the germline gene, possibly because of a read error. This sequence joins TRBV3-1 (or the pseudogene TRBV3-2) and TRBJ2-1, with D possibly being TRBD1 (5 bases). In germline, CDR1 is LGHDT, CDR2 YNNKEL (reference sequence). CDR3 length: 15 residues. The CDR3 DNA reads TGTGCCAGCAGCCAAGAAGGGGTTTCCAACAATAAGCAGTTCTTC. Its protein is CASSQEGVSNNKQFF.

The chain couples TRBV19 to TRBJ1-2; D perhaps matches TRBD1 (6 bases). The CDR3 has 15 residues. The V gene lost 2 bases and the J gene lost 8 bases, with 18 bases spanning the gap. The germline gives CDR1 LNHDA, CDR2 SQIVND (reference sequence). DNA for the CDR3: TGTGCCAGTAGTATACTCGGGGGGCGTGGAAGAGGCTACACCTTC. This codes for CASSILGGRGRGYTF.

The V call is TRBV11-2, the J call TRBJ2-1, with 9 bases lining up with TRBD2. V was pared by 3 bases and J by 9 bases, with 6 bases of the junction left unmatched. The CDR3 sequence is 14 residues long. Germline V lookup: CDR1 SGHAT, CDR2 FQNNGV. Here the CDR3 reads CASSLAGGGGEQFF. The CDR3 coding sequence is TGTGCCAGCAGCTTGGCGGGAGGGGGGGGTGAGCAGTTCTTC.